This record looks at one T cell receptor beta chain sequence and its context. The specificity of this receptor is unknown. The sample holds no much larger clone one base away, and base qualities are not on file. The CDR1 and CDR2 encoded by the germline V gene (reference sequence) are SGHNT and YYREEE. The CDR3 runs 16 residues from the cysteine to the phenylalanine. The read is trimmed to its CDR3 DNA, 48 bases read in frame from base 1. V is trimmed back by 1 base and J by 0 bases, and the junction contains 2 bases that no gene match accounts for. The record originates from a study of control samples from healthy donors and cancer patients (TCRdb year 2020). Library generation was performed with the immunoSEQ multiplex PCR assay. This is the immuneACCESS table as TCRdb keeps it, with only in-frame sequences that have V and J called. A part of the clones is gone; compared with another copy, unresolved V genes explain less than half, and the rest is unexplained. In this sample the table shows about 410,000 clones, 75% to 95% of which occur a single time. The ten largest clones take up about 6.3% of the sample.

Here the chain combines TRBV5-4 and TRBJ2-3, and TRBD2 aligns with 10 junction nucleotides. The sequenced sample was PBMCs. This TCR came from a man between 35 and 55 years old with head and neck cancer. The CDR3 loop reads CASSLRLAGSTDTQYF. The DNA sequence is TGTGCCAGCAGCTTGAGACTAGCGGGTAGCACAGATACGCAGTATTTT.